Listed below are T cell receptor beta chains from one sample, sequenced in a study of cytomegalovirus exposure and HLA in healthy donors. Sequencing used immunoSEQ multiplex PCR; TCRdb keeps in-frame clones, though not all of them. The sample consists of 150,000 to 200,000 clones, roughly 81% of them appearing once. Sequencing was performed on PBMCs. The source is a woman aged 45-65 years in good health and CMV-seronegative. Both conserved end residues are part of each CDR3. The order of the fields is J gene, V gene, clone size, D gene, CDR3 DNA, CDR3 protein. The D gene is left open where the match is weak. The listing skips clone size in some rows; elsewhere it reads once, few, many or a size class.

J: TRBJ1-4; V: TRBV7-9; size: -; D: TRBD1; DNA: TGTGCCAGCAGCTTAAAGGGGGCGCTGAATGAAAAACTGTTTTTT; CDR3: CASSLKGALNEKLFF
J: TRBJ2-3; V: TRBV13; size: once; D: TRBD2; DNA: TGTGCCAGCAGCTTAGGGATAGCGGGAGACGGCACAGATACGCAGTATTTT; CDR3: CASSLGIAGDGTDTQYF
J: TRBJ2-1; V: TRBV15; size: -; D: TRBD2; DNA: TGTGCCACCAGCAGAGAACTAGCGGGAGCCCTAGGAGGGCAGTTCTTC; CDR3: CATSRELAGALGGQFF
J: TRBJ1-2; V: TRBV5-5; size: -; D: TRBD1; DNA: TGTGCCAGCAGCCCCCAGGGGGGCCCTGTCTATGGCTACACCTTC; CDR3: CASSPQGGPVYGYTF
J: TRBJ1-5; V: TRBV7-2; size: -; D: TRBD1; DNA: TGTGCCAGCAGCCCCGGGACAGAGGTCAATCAGCCCCAGCATTTT; CDR3: CASSPGTEVNQPQHF
J: TRBJ2-3; V: TRBV29-1; size: -; D: TRBD2; DNA: TGCAGCGTTCAACTAGCGGGAGGGAGGAATACGCAGTATTTT; CDR3: CSVQLAGGRNTQYF
J: TRBJ2-5; V: TRBV7-2; size: -; D: TRBD2; DNA: TGTGCCAGCAGCTCCGGACTAGCGGTACAAGAGACCCAGTACTTC; CDR3: CASSSGLAVQETQYF
J: TRBJ2-5; V: TRBV5-4; size: -; D: TRBD1; DNA: TGTGCCAGCAGCCACCAGACAGGGAGTGCAGAGACCCAGTACTTC; CDR3: CASSHQTGSAETQYF
J: TRBJ2-3; V: TRBV4-2; size: -; D: TRBD2; DNA: TGTGCCAGCAGCCTCTCCGGGCTAGCGGGAGGACCAAGCACAGATACGCAGTATTTT; CDR3: CASSLSGLAGGPSTDTQYF
J: TRBJ1-2; V: TRBV6-1; size: -; D: -; DNA: TGTGCCAGCAGTGAAGCCTTGGGGGCGGCGGGCTATGGCTACACCTTC; CDR3: CASSEALGAAGYGYTF
J: TRBJ1-1; V: TRBV25-1; size: -; D: -; DNA: TGTGCCAGCAGTGAATATGGCGGCACTGAAGCTTTCTTT; CDR3: CASSEYGGTEAFF
J: TRBJ2-3; V: TRBV5-8; size: -; D: -; DNA: TGTGCCAGCAGCTTGGGACAGGCTAGCACAGATACGCAGTATTTT; CDR3: CASSLGQASTDTQYF
J: TRBJ2-2; V: TRBV19; size: -; D: TRBD2; DNA: TGTGCCAGCAGACTAGCGGGAGGGGAGGTAGGGGAGCTGTTTTTT; CDR3: CASRLAGGEVGELFF
J: TRBJ1-2; V: TRBV19; size: -; D: TRBD1; DNA: TGTGCCAGTAGTGGCGGACAGGATAACTATGGCTACACCTTC; CDR3: CASSGGQDNYGYTF
J: TRBJ2-1; V: TRBV30; size: -; D: TRBD1; DNA: TGTGCCTGGAGTGTGGACAGGGGAAATGAGCAGTTCTTC; CDR3: CAWSVDRGNEQFF
J: TRBJ1-2; V: TRBV27; size: once; D: TRBD1; DNA: TGTGCCAGCAGTGTCTCACAGGGGCTGGGGGGCTACACCTTC; CDR3: CASSVSQGLGGYTF
J: TRBJ2-1; V: TRBV9; size: -; D: -; DNA: TGTGCCAGCAGCGTAGGAGGGGGGGCATCCTACAATGAGCAGTTCTTC; CDR3: CASSVGGGASYNEQFF
J: TRBJ1-3; V: TRBV14; size: -; D: -; DNA: TGTGCCAGCAGCCCTGGGAGGCAGGAGGCTGATTGGAACACCATATATTTT; CDR3: CASSPGRQEADWNTIYF
J: TRBJ2-3; V: TRBV7-2; size: once; D: TRBD2; DNA: TGTGCCAGCAGCACCGGGACTAGCGGAGATACGCAGTATTTT; CDR3: CASSTGTSGDTQYF
J: TRBJ2-4; V: TRBV30; size: -; D: -; DNA: TGTGCCTGGGCCCGGTCGGACATTCAGTACTTC; CDR3: CAWARSDIQYF
J: TRBJ1-2; V: TRBV9; size: -; D: -; DNA: TGTGCCAGCAGCCCCCGACAGAACTATGGCTACACCTTC; CDR3: CASSPRQNYGYTF
J: TRBJ1-5; V: TRBV6-6; size: once; D: -; DNA: TGTGCCAGCAGCCCCGGGAAAAATAGCAATCAGCCCCAGCATTTT; CDR3: CASSPGKNSNQPQHF
J: TRBJ2-1; V: TRBV5-4; size: -; D: -; DNA: TGTGCCAGCAGCTTGGGAACAGGGATTAGGAATGAGCAGTTCTTC; CDR3: CASSLGTGIRNEQFF
J: TRBJ1-2; V: TRBV7-2; size: -; D: TRBD1; DNA: TGTGCCAGCAGCTCCTCCCCGACAGGGAAATACACCTTC; CDR3: CASSSSPTGKYTF
J: TRBJ2-3; V: TRBV5-6; size: few; D: TRBD2; DNA: TGTGCCAGCAGCATACTTACTAGCGGGGGGTTAGATACGCAGTATTTT; CDR3: CASSILTSGGLDTQYF
J: TRBJ2-1; V: TRBV4-1; size: -; D: TRBD2; DNA: TGCGCCAGCAGCCACGGGACTAGCGGGAGCTATGAGCAGTTCTTC; CDR3: CASSHGTSGSYEQFF
J: TRBJ2-7; V: TRBV15; size: -; D: TRBD2; DNA: TGTGCCACGATCATGCGGGGTGGGACTAGCGGGAGGGCCCCCTCCTACGAGCAGTACTTC; CDR3: CATIMRGGTSGRAPSYEQYF
J: TRBJ1-1; V: TRBV2; size: -; D: -; DNA: TGTGCCAGCAGTTCGACTCATAACACTGAAGCTTTCTTT; CDR3: CASSSTHNTEAFF
J: TRBJ2-7; V: TRBV27; size: -; D: TRBD1; DNA: TGTGCCACCCAGAGGGGGACAGGACCTTACGAGCAGTACTTC; CDR3: CATQRGTGPYEQYF
J: TRBJ2-7; V: TRBV4-3; size: -; D: -; DNA: TGCGCCAGCAGCCAAGGAAGGGAGACCTACGAGCAGTACTTC; CDR3: CASSQGRETYEQYF
J: TRBJ2-7; V: TRBV2; size: -; D: -; DNA: TGTGCCAGCAGTGAGGCCTCCTACGAGCAGTACTTC; CDR3: CASSEASYEQYF
J: TRBJ1-2; V: TRBV4-2; size: -; D: TRBD1; DNA: TGTGCCAGCAGGAGGGGGCTTGGGGAATATGGCTACACCTTC; CDR3: CASRRGLGEYGYTF
J: TRBJ2-7; V: TRBV6-6; size: -; D: TRBD1; DNA: TGTGCCAGCAGCCTCCCGGGACAGACAGTCGAGCAGTACTTC; CDR3: CASSLPGQTVEQYF